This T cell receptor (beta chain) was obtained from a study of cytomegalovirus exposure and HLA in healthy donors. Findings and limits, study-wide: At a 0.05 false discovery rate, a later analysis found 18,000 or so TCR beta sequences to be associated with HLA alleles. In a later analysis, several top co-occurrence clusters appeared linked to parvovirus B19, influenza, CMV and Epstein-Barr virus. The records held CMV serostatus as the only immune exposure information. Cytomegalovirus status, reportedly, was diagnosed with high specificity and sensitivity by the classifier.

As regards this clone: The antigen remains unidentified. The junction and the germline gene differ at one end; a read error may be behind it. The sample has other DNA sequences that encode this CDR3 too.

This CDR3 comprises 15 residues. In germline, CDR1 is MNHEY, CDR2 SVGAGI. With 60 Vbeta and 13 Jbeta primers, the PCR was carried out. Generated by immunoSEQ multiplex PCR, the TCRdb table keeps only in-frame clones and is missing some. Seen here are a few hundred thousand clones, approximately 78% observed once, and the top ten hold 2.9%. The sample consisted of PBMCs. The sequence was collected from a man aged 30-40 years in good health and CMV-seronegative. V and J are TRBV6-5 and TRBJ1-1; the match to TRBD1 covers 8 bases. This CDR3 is CASSYFGQGSTEAFF. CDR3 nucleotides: TGTGCCAGCAGTTACTTCGGACAGGGCAGCACTGAGGCTTTCTTT.